The sample holds many counts of the clone carrying this TCR beta chain. Its specificity is not known. V was pared by 0 bases and J by 8 bases, with 9 bases between. The CDR3 totals 13 residues. TCR beta CDR3 regions were amplified from RNA transcripts. HTBI primers were employed in a first-round RT-PCR of the TCR CDR3. TCRdb used MiXCR to reprocess the multiplex PCR reads, holding one entry per CDR3 protein. The repertoire consists of about 640,000 distinct CDR3 sequences, with less than 25% occurring once and the leading ten covering roughly a third. These data are taken from a study of T cells in Graves' hyperthyroidism and ophthalmopathy. Broader study findings: Ophthalmopathy got predicted by the model a median approximately 6 months before its onset. Appearing also in blood were most of the thyroid clonotypes expanded above 0.001.

Subjects with ophthalmopathy showed a Clinical Activity Score no lower than 3, a NOSPECS grade no lower than 4, and a duration shorter than 3 months. The PBMCs were taken from around 10 ml of fresh peripheral blood. The source of this sequence is a man younger than 45 with Graves' ophthalmopathy. The V call is TRBV12-3 or TRBV12-4, the J call TRBJ2-3, with TRBD1 as a possible D gene (5 bases). Sequencing was carried out using blood. The CDR3 nucleotides read TGTGCCAGCAGTTTAGCAGGGCAGGGTACGCAGTATTTT. This codes for CASSLAGQGTQYF.